Reported below is one TCR beta chain. Its antigen is unknown. Per-base quality was not reported, and no clone a single base away is much larger than it. This specimen comes from a study of T-cell memory formation after mild COVID-19 (dated by TCRdb to the early 2020s). Some background on the complete study: Most TCR sequence clusters were specific to one of the two donors. In a couple of donors, T-cell clones that expanded and contracted after mild COVID-19 were tracked by sequencing TCRalpha and TCRbeta repertoires over time. Two young, previously healthy adult volunteers, one female and one male, were included in the cohort. What the study reported, not specific to this receptor: Contracting CD4+ clones turned up mainly in the CM and EM memory subsets, whereas EMRA was where CD8+ clones were enriched. SARS-CoV-2 specificity of the second-wave clones peaking on day 37 was not confirmed. Only a couple of mild cases were covered in the study, and larger cohorts including severe cases with pre-infection samples were considered necessary. Clones contracting from day 15 to 85 had balanced CD4/CD8 phenotypes, while a second wave expanding from day 15 to 37 was biased towards CD4+. The detection of some responding clones in pre-infection memory suggests that pre-existing cross-reactive memory T cells joined the SARS-CoV-2 response.

According to the germline V gene, CDR1 reads SQVTM and CDR2 reads ANQGSEA. Trimming removed 6 bases from V and 10 bases from J, leaving 15 bases between the germline ends. The CDR3 starts with the cysteine, ends with the phenylalanine, and has 11 residues. Only the CDR3 portion is preserved as DNA: 33 bases, with reading frame beginning at the first base. Ficoll-Paque density gradient centrifugation was the method used to isolate PBMCs. Sequencing was performed on an Illumina NovaSeq 6000. TCRalpha and TCRbeta cDNA libraries were built by 5'RACE with constant-segment primers, adding sample barcodes and unique molecular identifiers. RNA was extracted from every sample with Trizol reagent. Library amplification was performed in two PCR steps, and a second sample barcode and Illumina TruSeq adapters were introduced in the second step. Sequencing of the libraries was done on an Illumina NovaSeq, producing 2 x 150 bp paired-end reads. The authors' pipeline ran thus. Demultiplexing of reads and collapsing into UMI-guided consensus sequences were performed with migec v1.2.7. Using mixcr v2.1.11, UMI consensuses were aligned to TRA and TRB V and J templates and then assembled into clonotypes. Expanded or contracted clonotypes were those called significant by both edgeR and NoisET, with noise models trained on biological replicates. For edgeR calls, the thresholds were a false discovery rate-adjusted p below 0.01 and a log2 fold-change of 1. As an exploratory analysis of dynamics, max-normalized trajectories of the 1000 most abundant clonotypes were examined by PCA with hierarchical clustering. Each responding clone was given a CD4 or CD8 phenotype based on the CD4+ and CD8+ repertoires, which had been sequenced separately. Using fastp trimming at Q25 and MiXCR clonotype assembly, TCRdb reanalyzed the public sequencing data and kept in-frame beta chains. Identical CDR3 proteins give one entry, which carries the most common genes and DNA. These V and J calls rely on TCRdb rather than the paper's analysis. This sample has about 400,000 distinct CDR3 sequences in its table, and about 20% of those were observed once. Jointly, the top ten make up about 22% of the sample.

The source material was PBMCs or a T cell subset sorted from them (not recorded which). The chain employs TRBV29-1 and TRBJ2-5; the D gene is possibly TRBD2, with 6 bases matching. The receptor's source is a man aged 18 to 29 who had mild COVID-19 (a few samples of this study predate the infection). The sample titles of this study are shuffled in the database, so cell type and time point are left out; the donor was told from shared clones. The CDR3 corresponds to CSVGAPGDQYF. At the DNA level, the sequence is TGCAGCGTGGGAGCCCCGGGGGACCAGTACTTC.